One and the same sample provided the 9 T cell receptor beta chains below, sequenced in a study of cytomegalovirus exposure and HLA in healthy donors. Vbeta (60) and Jbeta (13) primers were used in the PCR. This table comes from immunoSEQ multiplex PCR, and its TCRdb copy is limited to in-frame clones, with some not included. The table includes around 190,000 clones, 78% detected once. Sample: PBMCs. The receptors derive from a woman aged 25 to 39 in good health and CMV-seropositive.

CDR3 loop: CASSVSTGARGTGELFF. CDR3 nucleotides: TGTGCCAGCAGCGTGTCGACAGGGGCCAGGGGGACCGGGGAGCTGTTTTTT. The chain has TRBV9 and TRBJ2-2; the match to TRBD1 covers 8 bases. The CDR3 totals 17 residues. After removal of 2 bases from V and 5 bases from J, the junction contained 11 bases not matched to a gene. The V gene's germline CDR1 is SGDLS and CDR2 YYNGEE.

Comment on this clone: The sample holds other DNA sequences that translate to the same CDR3. The rearrangement joins TRBV6-5 to TRBJ1-2, with 8 bases fitting TRBD1. V lost 6 bases and J lost 4; bases outside the gene matches: 7. Germline values: CDR1 MNHEY, CDR2 SVGAGI. The CDR3 totals 14 residues. The DNA of the CDR3 is TGTGCCAGCAGCAGGTCCGGGACAGGCTATGGCTACACCTTC. It yields the protein CASSRSGTGYGYTF.

The J gene is TRBJ1-2, the V gene TRBV27; 8 bases agree with TRBD1. Germline lookup yields CDR1 MNHEY and CDR2 SMNVEV (reference sequence). The V segment lost 4 bases and the J segment 7 bases; nucleotides outside the gene matches: 2. The CDR3 consists of 12 residues. The CDR3 coding sequence is TGTGCCAGCAGTTCAGGGGGCACTGGCTACACCTTC. Its translation is CASSSGGTGYTF.

This chain joins TRBV7-9 and TRBJ1-1; 8 nucleotides line up with TRBD1. J lost 6 bases, V lost 5 bases, and 11 bases had no gene match. The CDR3 sequence is 15 residues long. Germline values: CDR1 SEHNR, CDR2 FQNEAQ (reference sequence). The CDR3 sequence: CASSPQDRVDSEAFF. The CDR3 nucleotides are TGTGCCAGCAGCCCCCAGGACAGGGTTGACTCTGAAGCTTTCTTT.

The V gene is TRBV28, the J gene TRBJ2-7, with TRBD2 matching 13 bases. CDR1 and CDR2 from the germline V gene are MDHEN and SYDVKM. Germline trimming cut 3 bases from V and 3 bases from J; bases unmatched to any gene: 5. This CDR3 is built from 16 residues. CDR3 region: CASSFTSGRGGYEQYF. The CDR3 DNA is TGTGCCAGCAGTTTTACTAGCGGGAGGGGGGGCTACGAGCAGTACTTC.

The chain has TRBV18 and TRBJ1-1; possible D gene TRBD1, 6 bases. V was shortened by 6 bases and J by 4 bases, with 15 bases between the two germline ends. Germline V gene lookup returns CDR1 KGHSH and CDR2 LQKENI. The CDR3 sequence is 14 residues long. The CDR3 DNA is TGTGCCAGCTCGCGGGAGGGGGAAGGCACTGAAGCTTTCTTT. This gives the protein CASSREGEGTEAFF. Based on the CDR3 plus reference TRBV18 and TRBJ1-1, the full variable domain is NAGVMQNPRHLVRRRGQEARLRCSPMKGHSHVYWYRQLPEEGLKFMVYLQKENIIDESGMPKERFSAEFPKEGPSILRIQQVVRGDSAAYFCASSREGEGTEAFFGQGTRLTVV.

V is TRBV27 and J is TRBJ1-2, with 8 bases identical to TRBD1. V was clipped by 6 bases and J by 4 bases; unmatched bases: 10. Germline V gives CDR1 MNHEY, CDR2 SMNVEV (reference sequence). This CDR3 region has 15 residues. The CDR3 here is CASRRTGGGGYGYTF. CDR3 bases: TGTGCCAGCAGGCGTACAGGGGGAGGGGGCTATGGCTACACCTTC.

The chain combines TRBV27 with TRBJ1-2; 11 nucleotides align to TRBD1. Trimming took 5 bases from V and 4 from J; bases not matched to a gene: 15. The germline gives CDR1 MNHEY, CDR2 SMNVEV (reference sequence). The CDR3 length is 18 residues. In nucleotides, the CDR3 is TGTGCCAGCAGTCCGTGGGGTCCCGGGACAGGGGGATCCTATGGCTACACCTTC. Amino acids: CASSPWGPGTGGSYGYTF.

The rearrangement joins TRBV19 to TRBJ1-2, with D maybe TRBD1 (5 bases). In germline, CDR1 is LNHDA, CDR2 SQIVND (reference sequence). The V end was cut by 2 bases, the J end by 4 bases, with 14 bases between. The length of the CDR3 is 15 residues. As DNA, the CDR3 is TGTGCCAGTAGTATATGGGGGGACCGAGGCTATGGCTACACCTTC. This sequence encodes CASSIWGDRGYGYTF.